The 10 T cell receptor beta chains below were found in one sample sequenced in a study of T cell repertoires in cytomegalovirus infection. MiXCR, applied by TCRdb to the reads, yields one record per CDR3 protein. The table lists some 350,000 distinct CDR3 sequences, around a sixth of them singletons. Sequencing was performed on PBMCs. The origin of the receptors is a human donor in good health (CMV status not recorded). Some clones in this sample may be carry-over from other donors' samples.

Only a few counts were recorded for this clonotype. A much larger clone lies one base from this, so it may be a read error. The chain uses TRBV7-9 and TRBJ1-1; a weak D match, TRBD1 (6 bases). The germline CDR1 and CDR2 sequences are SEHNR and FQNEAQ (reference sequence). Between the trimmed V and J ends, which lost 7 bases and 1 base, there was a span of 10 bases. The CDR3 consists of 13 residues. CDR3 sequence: CASNIQGNTEAFF. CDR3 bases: TGTGCCAGCAACATACAGGGGAACACTGAAGCTTTCTTT.

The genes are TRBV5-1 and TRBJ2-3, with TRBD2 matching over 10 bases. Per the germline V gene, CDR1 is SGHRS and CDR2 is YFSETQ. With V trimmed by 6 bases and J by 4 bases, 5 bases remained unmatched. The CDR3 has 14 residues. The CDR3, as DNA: TGCGCCAGCACATCTAGCGGGGGTTCAGATACGCAGTATTTT. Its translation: CASTSSGGSDTQYF.

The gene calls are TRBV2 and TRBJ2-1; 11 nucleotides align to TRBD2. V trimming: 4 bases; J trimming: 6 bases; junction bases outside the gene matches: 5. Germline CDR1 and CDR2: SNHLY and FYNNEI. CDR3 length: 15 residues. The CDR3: CASSGLAGGINEQFF. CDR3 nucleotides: TGTGCCAGCAGTGGGCTAGCGGGAGGAATCAATGAGCAGTTCTTC.

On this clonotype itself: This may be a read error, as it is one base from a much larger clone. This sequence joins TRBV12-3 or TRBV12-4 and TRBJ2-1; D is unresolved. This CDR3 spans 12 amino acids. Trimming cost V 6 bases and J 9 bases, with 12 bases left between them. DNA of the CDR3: TGTGCCAGCAGCCGAATAGTCGGTGAGCAGTTCTTC. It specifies CASSRIVGEQFF.

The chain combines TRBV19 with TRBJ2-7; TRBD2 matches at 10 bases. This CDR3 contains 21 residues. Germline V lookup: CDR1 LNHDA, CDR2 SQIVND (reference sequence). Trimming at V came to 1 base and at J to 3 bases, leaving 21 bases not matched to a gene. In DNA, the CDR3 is TGTGCCAGTAGTATAGTAGACAGGTGGCTAGCGGGGGACGCCGGGCGCTACGAGCAGTACTTC. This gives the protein CASSIVDRWLAGDAGRYEQYF.

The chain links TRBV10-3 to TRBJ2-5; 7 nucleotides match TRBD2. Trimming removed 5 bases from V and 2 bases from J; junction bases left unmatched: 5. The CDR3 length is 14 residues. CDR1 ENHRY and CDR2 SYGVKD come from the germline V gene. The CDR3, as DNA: TGTGCCATCAGTCCGGGAGGCCCTCAAGAGACCCAGTACTTC. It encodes CAISPGGPQETQYF.

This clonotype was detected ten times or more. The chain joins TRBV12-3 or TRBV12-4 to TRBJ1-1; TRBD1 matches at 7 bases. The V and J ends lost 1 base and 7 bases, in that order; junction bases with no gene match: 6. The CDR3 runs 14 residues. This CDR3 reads CASSLGDSFLEAFF. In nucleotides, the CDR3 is TGTGCCAGCAGTTTAGGGGACAGCTTTCTTGAAGCTTTCTTT.

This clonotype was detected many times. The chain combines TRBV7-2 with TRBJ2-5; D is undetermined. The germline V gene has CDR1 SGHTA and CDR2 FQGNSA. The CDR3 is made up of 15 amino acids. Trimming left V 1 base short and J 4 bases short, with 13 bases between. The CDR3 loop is CASSLGDALRETQYF. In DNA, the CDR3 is TGTGCCAGCAGCTTAGGCGACGCCCTAAGAGAGACCCAGTACTTC.

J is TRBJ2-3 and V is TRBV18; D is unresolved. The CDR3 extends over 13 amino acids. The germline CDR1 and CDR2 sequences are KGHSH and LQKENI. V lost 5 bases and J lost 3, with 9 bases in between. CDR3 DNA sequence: TGTGCCAGCTCAGAAAGGAGAACAGATACGCAGTATTTT. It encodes CASSERRTDTQYF.

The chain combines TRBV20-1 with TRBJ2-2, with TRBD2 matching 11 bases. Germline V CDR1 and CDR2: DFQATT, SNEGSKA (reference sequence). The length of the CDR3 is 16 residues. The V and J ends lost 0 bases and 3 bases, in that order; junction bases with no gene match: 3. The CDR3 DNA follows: TGCAGTGCTAGAGATGTAGCGGGGGGGGACACCGGGGAGCTGTTTTTT. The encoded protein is CSARDVAGGDTGELFF.